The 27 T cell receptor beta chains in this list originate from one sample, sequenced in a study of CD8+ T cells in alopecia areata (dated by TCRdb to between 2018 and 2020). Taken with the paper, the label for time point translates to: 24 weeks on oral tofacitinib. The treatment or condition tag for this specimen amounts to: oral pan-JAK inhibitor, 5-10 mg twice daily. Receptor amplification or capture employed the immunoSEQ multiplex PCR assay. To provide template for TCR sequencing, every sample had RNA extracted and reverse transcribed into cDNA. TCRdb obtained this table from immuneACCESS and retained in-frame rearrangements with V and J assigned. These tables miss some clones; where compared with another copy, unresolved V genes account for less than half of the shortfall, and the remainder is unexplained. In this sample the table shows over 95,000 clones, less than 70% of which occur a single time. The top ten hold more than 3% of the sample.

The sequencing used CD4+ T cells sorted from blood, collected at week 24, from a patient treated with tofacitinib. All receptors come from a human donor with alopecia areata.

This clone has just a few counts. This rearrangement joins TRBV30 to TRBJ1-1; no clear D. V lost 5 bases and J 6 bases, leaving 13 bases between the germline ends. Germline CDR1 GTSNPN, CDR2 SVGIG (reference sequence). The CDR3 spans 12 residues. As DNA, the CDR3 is TGTGCCTGGTCCCTGGGAGGTCCTGAAGCTTTCTTT. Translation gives CAWSLGGPEAFF.

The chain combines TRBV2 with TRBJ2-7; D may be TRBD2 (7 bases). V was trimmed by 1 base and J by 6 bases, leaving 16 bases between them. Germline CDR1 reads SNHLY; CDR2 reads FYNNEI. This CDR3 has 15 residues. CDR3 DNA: TGTGCCAGCAGTGAAGGACGGGGGGCGGCCTCCGAGCAGTACTTC. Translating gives CASSEGRGAASEQYF.

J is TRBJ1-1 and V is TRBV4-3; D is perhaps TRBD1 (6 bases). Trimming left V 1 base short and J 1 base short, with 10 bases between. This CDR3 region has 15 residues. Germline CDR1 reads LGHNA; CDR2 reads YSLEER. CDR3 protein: CASSQVRGGNTEAFF. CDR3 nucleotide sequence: TGCGCCAGCAGCCAAGTTAGAGGGGGGAACACTGAAGCTTTCTTT.

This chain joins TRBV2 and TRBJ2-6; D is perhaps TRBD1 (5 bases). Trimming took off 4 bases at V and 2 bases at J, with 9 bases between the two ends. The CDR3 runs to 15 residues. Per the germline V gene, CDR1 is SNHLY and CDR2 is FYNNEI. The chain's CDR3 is CASSGLRAGANVLTF. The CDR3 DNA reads TGTGCCAGCAGTGGCCTCAGGGCTGGGGCCAACGTCCTGACTTTC.

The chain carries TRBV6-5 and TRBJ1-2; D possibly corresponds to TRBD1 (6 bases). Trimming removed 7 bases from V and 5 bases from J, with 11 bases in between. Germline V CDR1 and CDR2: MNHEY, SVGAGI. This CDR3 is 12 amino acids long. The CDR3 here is CASTGAGYGYTF. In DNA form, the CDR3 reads TGTGCCAGCACAGGGGCTGGGTATGGCTACACCTTC.

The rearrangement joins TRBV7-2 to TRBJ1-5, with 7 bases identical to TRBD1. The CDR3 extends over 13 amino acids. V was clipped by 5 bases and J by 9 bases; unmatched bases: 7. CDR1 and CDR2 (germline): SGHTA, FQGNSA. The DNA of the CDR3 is TGTGCCAGCAGCAACGGACAGGCCAGGCCCCAGCATTTT. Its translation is CASSNGQARPQHF.

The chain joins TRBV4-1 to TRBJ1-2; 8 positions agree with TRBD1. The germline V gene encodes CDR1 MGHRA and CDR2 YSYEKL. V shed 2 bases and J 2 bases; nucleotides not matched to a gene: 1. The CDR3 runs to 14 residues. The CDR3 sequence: CASSQTGGNYGYTF. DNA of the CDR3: TGCGCCAGCAGCCAAACAGGGGGGAACTATGGCTACACCTTC.

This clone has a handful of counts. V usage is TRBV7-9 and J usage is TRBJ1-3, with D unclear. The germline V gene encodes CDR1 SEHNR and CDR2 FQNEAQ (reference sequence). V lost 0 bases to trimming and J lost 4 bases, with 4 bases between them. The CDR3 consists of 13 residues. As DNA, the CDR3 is TGTGCCAGCAGCTTAGCTTCGGGAAACACCATATATTTT. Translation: CASSLASGNTIYF.

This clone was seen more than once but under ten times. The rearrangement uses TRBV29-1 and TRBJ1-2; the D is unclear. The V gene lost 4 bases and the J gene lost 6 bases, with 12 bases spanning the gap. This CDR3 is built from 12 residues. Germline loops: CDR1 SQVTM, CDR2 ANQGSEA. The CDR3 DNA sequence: TGCAGCGTTGGGGGTTCCGTCGATGGCTACACCTTC. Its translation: CSVGGSVDGYTF.

The CDR3 sequence is CASSDYDEEKLFF. The CDR3 nucleotides read TGTGCCAGTAGTGACTACGACGAGGAAAAACTGTTTTTT. V is TRBV19 and J is TRBJ1-4; D uncertain. Trimming took 5 bases from V and 8 from J, leaving 12 bases between them. The CDR3 has 13 amino acids. The germline gives CDR1 LNHDA, CDR2 SQIVND (reference sequence). The full variable domain, with the rest looked up from reference TRBV19 and TRBJ1-4, is DGGITQSPKYLFRKEGQNVTLSCEQNLNHDAMYWYRQDPGQGLRLIYYSQIVNDFQKGDIAEGYSVSREKKESFPLTVTSAQKNPTAFYLCASSDYDEEKLFFGSGTQLSVL.

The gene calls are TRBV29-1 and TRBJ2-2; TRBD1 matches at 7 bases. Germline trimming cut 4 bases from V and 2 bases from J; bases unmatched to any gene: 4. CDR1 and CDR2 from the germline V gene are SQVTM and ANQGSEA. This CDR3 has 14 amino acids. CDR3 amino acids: CSVVGTENTGELFF. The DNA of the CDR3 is TGCAGCGTTGTTGGGACAGAAAACACCGGGGAGCTGTTTTTT.

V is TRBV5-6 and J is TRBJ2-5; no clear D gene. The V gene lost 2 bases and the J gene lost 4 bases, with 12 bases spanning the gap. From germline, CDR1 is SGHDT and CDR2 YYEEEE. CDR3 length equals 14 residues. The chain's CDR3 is CASSFPGFGETQYF. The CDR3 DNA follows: TGTGCCAGCAGCTTCCCGGGTTTCGGAGAGACCCAGTACTTC.

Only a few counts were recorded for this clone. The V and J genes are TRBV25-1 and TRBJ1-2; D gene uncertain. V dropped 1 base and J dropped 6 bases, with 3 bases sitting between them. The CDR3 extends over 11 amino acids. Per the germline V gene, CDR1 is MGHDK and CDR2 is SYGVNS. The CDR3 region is CASSESHGYTF. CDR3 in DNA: TGTGCCAGCAGTGAATCTCATGGCTACACCTTC.

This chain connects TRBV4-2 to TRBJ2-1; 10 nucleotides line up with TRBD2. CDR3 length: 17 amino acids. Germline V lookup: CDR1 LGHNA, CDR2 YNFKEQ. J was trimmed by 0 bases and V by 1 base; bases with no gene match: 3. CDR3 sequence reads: CASSQASGGVSYNEQFF. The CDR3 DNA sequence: TGTGCCAGCAGCCAAGCTAGCGGGGGTGTCTCCTACAATGAGCAGTTCTTC.

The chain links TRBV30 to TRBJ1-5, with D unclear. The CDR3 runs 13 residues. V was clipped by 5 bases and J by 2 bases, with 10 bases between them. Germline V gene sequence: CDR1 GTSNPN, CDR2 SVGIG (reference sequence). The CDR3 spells CAWGEGGNQPQHF. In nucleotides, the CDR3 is TGTGCCTGGGGGGAGGGTGGCAATCAGCCCCAGCATTTT.

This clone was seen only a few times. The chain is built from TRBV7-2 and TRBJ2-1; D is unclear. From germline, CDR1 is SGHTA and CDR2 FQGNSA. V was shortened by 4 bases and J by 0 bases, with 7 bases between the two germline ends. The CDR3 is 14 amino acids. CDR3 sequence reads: CASSSALSYNEQFF. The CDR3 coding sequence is TGTGCCAGCAGCTCCGCTCTCTCCTACAATGAGCAGTTCTTC. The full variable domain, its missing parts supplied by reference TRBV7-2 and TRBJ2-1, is GAGVSQSPSNKVTEKGKDVELRCDPISGHTALYWYRQSLGQGLEFLIYFQGNSAPDKSGLPSDRFSAERTGGSVSTLTIQRTQQEDSAVYLCASSSALSYNEQFFGPGTRLTVL.

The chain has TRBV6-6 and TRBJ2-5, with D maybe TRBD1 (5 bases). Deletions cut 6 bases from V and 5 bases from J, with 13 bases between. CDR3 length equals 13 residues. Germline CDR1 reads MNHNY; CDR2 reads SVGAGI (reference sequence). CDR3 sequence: CASSRVSGETQYF. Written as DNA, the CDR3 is TGTGCCAGCAGCAGGGTCTCCGGGGAGACCCAGTACTTC.

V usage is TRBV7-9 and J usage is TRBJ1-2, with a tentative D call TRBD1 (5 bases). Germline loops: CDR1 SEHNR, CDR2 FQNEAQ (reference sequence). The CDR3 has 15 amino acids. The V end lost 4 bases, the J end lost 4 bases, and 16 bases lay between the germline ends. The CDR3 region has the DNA TGTGCCAGCAGCTCCCTAGCCACAGGACGCTATGGCTACACCTTC. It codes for CASSSLATGRYGYTF. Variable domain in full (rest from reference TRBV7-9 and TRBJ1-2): DTGVSQNPRHKITKRGQNVTFRCDPISEHNRLYWYRQTLGQGPEFLTYFQNEAQLEKSRLLSDRFSAERPKGSFSTLEIQRTEQGDSAMYLCASSSLATGRYGYTFGSGTRLTVV.

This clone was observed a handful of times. CDR3 region: CASRLGNRDRSGANVLTF. DNA for the CDR3: TGCGCCAGCAGGCTCGGAAACAGGGATAGGTCTGGGGCCAACGTCCTGACTTTC. This sequence joins TRBV5-1 and TRBJ2-6; maybe TRBD1 (6 bases). CDR1 is SGHRS and CDR2 is YFSETQ in the germline V gene. V lost 5 bases and J 1 base, leaving 19 bases between the germline ends. This CDR3 is built from 18 residues.

The CDR3 region is CASSGRLAGGPREQFF. CDR3 coding DNA: TGTGCCAGCAGCGGTCGACTAGCGGGGGGCCCTAGAGAGCAGTTCTTC. The genes are TRBV9 and TRBJ2-1; 13 nucleotides match TRBD2. With V trimmed by 3 bases and J by 10 bases, 10 bases remained unmatched. This CDR3 has 16 residues. Per the germline V gene, CDR1 is SGDLS and CDR2 is YYNGEE.

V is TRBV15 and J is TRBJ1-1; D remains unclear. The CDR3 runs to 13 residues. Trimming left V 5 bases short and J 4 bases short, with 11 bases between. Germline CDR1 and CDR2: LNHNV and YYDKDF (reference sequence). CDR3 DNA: TGTGCCACCAGCCCTGGGAGGTCCACTGAAGCTTTCTTT. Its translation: CATSPGRSTEAFF.

CDR3 loop: CASSEYGAGNSPLHF. CDR3 sequence (DNA): TGTGCCAGCAGTGAATATGGGGCCGGGAATTCACCCCTCCACTTT. This sequence joins TRBV25-1 and TRBJ1-6, with D possibly being TRBD1 (5 bases). Germline loops: CDR1 MGHDK, CDR2 SYGVNS. The CDR3 runs 15 residues. The V end was cut by 0 bases, the J end by 7 bases, with 10 bases between.

CDR3 in DNA: TGTGCCACCAGCACCTACAGGGGCGGCTACACCTTC. Amino acids: CATSTYRGGYTF. The chain couples TRBV15 to TRBJ1-2; 7 positions match TRBD1. In germline, CDR1 is LNHNV, CDR2 YYDKDF (reference sequence). The CDR3 is made up of 12 amino acids. V trimming: 4 bases; J trimming: 8 bases; junction bases outside the gene matches: 4.

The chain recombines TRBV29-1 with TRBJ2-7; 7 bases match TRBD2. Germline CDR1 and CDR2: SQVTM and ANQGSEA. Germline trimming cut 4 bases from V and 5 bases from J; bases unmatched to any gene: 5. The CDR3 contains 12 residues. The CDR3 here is CSVGGGRNEQYF. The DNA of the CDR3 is TGCAGCGTTGGGGGGGGAAGGAACGAGCAGTACTTC.

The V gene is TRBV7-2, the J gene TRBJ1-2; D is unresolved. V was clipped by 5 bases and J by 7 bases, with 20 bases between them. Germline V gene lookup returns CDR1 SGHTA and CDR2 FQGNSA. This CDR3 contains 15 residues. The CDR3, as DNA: TGTGCCAGCAGCCCTACTAGCCCACCCCGGAGTGGCTACACCTTC. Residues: CASSPTSPPRSGYTF.

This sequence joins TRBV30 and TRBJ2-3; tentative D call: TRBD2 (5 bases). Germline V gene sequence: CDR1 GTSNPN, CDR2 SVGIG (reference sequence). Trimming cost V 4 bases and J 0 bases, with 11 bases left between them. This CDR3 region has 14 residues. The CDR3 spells CAWNPGWSTDTQYF. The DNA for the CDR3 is TGTGCCTGGAACCCGGGATGGAGCACAGATACGCAGTATTTT.

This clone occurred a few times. The CDR3 nucleotides read TGTGCCATCAGGTCAACGGACGGAGCTAACTATGGCTACACCTTC. Its translation is CAIRSTDGANYGYTF. V is TRBV10-3 and J is TRBJ1-2; D uncertain. The CDR3 extends over 15 amino acids. The V end lost 6 bases, the J end lost 0 bases, and 14 bases lay between the germline ends. Germline loops: CDR1 ENHRY, CDR2 SYGVKD.